This T cell receptor (beta chain) was captured in a study of cytomegalovirus exposure and HLA in healthy donors. Across the study: A data release that came early held tens of millions of unique TCRs from HLA-typed donors.

Both 60 Vbeta primers and 13 Jbeta primers went into the PCR. Repertoires were generated with immunoSEQ multiplex PCR, while TCRdb's copy carries only in-frame clones and drops some. The table includes 100,000 to 150,000 clones, over 65% detected once. Regarding this clone: The antigen remains unidentified.

Findings and limits, study-wide: Analyzed later, most CMV-associated TCR beta chains appeared HLA-restricted. Later, an analysis showed that TCR beta chains associated with HLA were more clonally expanded than others that were equally common.

Trimming at V came to 3 bases and at J to 4 bases, leaving 3 bases not matched to a gene. This CDR3 has 14 amino acids. Looked up from germline, CDR1 is MDHEN and CDR2 is SYDVKM. Sequencing input: PBMCs. The V call is TRBV28, the J call TRBJ1-5, with TRBD1 matching over 7 bases. The receptor was derived from a man younger than 40 in good health and CMV-seropositive. CDR3 nucleotide sequence: TGTGCCAGCAGTTTGGGGACAGCTAATCAGCCCCAGCATTTT. Translating gives CASSLGTANQPQHF.